The 18 T cell receptor beta chains in this list originate from one sample, sequenced in a study of T cell responses to AZD1222 COVID-19 vaccine. Some clones are missing from TCRdb's copy, which holds only in-frame ones; the method was immunoSEQ multiplex PCR. The sample lists about 270,000 clones; 85% to 95% were seen once. Material: peripheral blood, obtained 28 days after the second AZD1222 dose. Receptors were obtained from an adult who received the AZD1222 COVID-19 vaccine.

This chain links TRBV2 with TRBJ2-1; either TRBD1 or TRBD2 may fit D (5 bases each). CDR1 is SNHLY, CDR2 FYNNEI, per germline. The CDR3 loop spans 15 amino acids. V lost 3 bases and J lost 5, with 14 bases in between. The CDR3 protein is CASSDPTGGNNEQFF. The CDR3 DNA is TGTGCCAGCAGTGACCCGACTGGGGGAAACAATGAGCAGTTCTTC.

The chain employs TRBV28 and TRBJ2-3; no reliable D call. Germline V lookup: CDR1 MDHEN, CDR2 SYDVKM. This CDR3 has 16 amino acids. Trimming left V 6 bases short and J 0 bases short, with 16 bases between. The CDR3 sequence is CASSPPYSTSTDTQYF. DNA of the CDR3: TGTGCCAGCAGCCCCCCATACAGCACTAGCACAGATACGCAGTATTTT.

V is TRBV15 and J is TRBJ1-5; 10 bases line up with TRBD1. The CDR3 runs to 17 residues. V lost 4 bases to trimming and J lost 2 bases; unmatched junction nucleotides: 8. Germline V gives CDR1 LNHNV, CDR2 YYDKDF (reference sequence). The CDR3 loop is CATSTGTGVSGNQPQHF. The CDR3 DNA is TGTGCCACCAGCACCGGGACAGGGGTATCCGGCAATCAGCCCCAGCATTTT.

As for this clone: The junction departs from germline at one end; a sequencing error may be responsible. The chain uses TRBV15 and TRBJ1-2, with a weak D call TRBD1 (6 bases). Germline CDR1 is LNHNV and CDR2 is YYDKDF (reference sequence). The CDR3 extends over 15 amino acids. The CDR3 nucleotides read TGTGCCACCAGCAGAGATTCCGGGGGCGCCTATGACTACACCTTC. It encodes CATSRDSGGAYDYTF.

The chain is built from TRBV30 and TRBJ2-2, with D possibly matching TRBD1 (6 bases). The CDR3 length is 14 residues. From germline, CDR1 is GTSNPN and CDR2 SVGIG (reference sequence). The V and J ends lost 1 base and 5 bases respectively, with 11 bases between them. The CDR3 spells CAWSALRGTGELFF. CDR3 sequence (DNA): TGTGCCTGGAGTGCCCTCAGGGGAACCGGGGAGCTGTTTTTT.

The chain links TRBV29-1 to TRBJ1-1, with D hard to call. Germline V gene sequence: CDR1 SQVTM, CDR2 ANQGSEA. The CDR3 has 12 residues. V shed 6 bases and J shed 1 base, with 9 bases lying between them. The CDR3 reads CSVRRANTEAFF. The CDR3 nucleotides read TGCAGCGTGAGGCGGGCGAACACTGAAGCTTTCTTT.

In nucleotides, the CDR3 is TGTGCCATCAGTGATCGGGGATCGAGCACTGAAGCTTTCTTT. Protein sequence: CAISDRGSSTEAFF. The chain combines TRBV10-3 with TRBJ1-1, with no clear D. With 3 bases removed from V and 4 bases from J, the gap between germline ends came to 12 bases. Germline assignment: CDR1 ENHRY and CDR2 SYGVKD. This CDR3 has 14 amino acids.

V usage is TRBV5-1 and J usage is TRBJ2-7; 12 bases are shared with TRBD2. The V gene's germline CDR1 is SGHRS and CDR2 YFSETQ. The ends lost 4 bases at V and 2 bases at J; junction bases unmatched: 10. CDR3 size: 17 residues. The DNA for the CDR3 is TGCGCCAGCAGCACAGGGACTAGCGGGCCTTCACCCTACGAGCAGTACTTC. Translation: CASSTGTSGPSPYEQYF.

This chain joins TRBV21-1 and TRBJ2-7; TRBD1 is the table's D call and was not checked against the DNA. TRBV21-1 is noted as a pseudogene. The CDR3 loop spans 15 amino acids. The CDR3 loop reads CASSKGGRGLDEQYF. The CDR3 bases are TGTGCCAGCAGCAAAGGGGGCAGGGGGCTGGACGAGCAGTACTTC.

CDR3 in DNA: TGTGCCAGCAGCCGCGGGACAGGGACTTGGAACACTGAAGCTTTCTTT. Its translation: CASSRGTGTWNTEAFF. The chain has TRBV5-5 and TRBJ1-1, with 9 bases identical to TRBD1. V lost 4 bases, J lost 1 base, and 8 bases stayed unmatched. The CDR3 totals 16 residues. Germline loops: CDR1 SGHKS, CDR2 YYEKEE (reference sequence).

This sequence joins TRBV19 and TRBJ1-1, with D hard to call. The CDR3 is made up of 16 amino acids. From germline, CDR1 is LNHDA and CDR2 SQIVND (reference sequence). V dropped 5 bases and J dropped 4 bases, with 20 bases sitting between them. The CDR3 sequence: CASSPPRPASRTEAFF. The CDR3 coding sequence is TGTGCCAGTAGTCCCCCCCGGCCGGCTAGTCGCACTGAAGCTTTCTTT.

The chain combines TRBV27 with TRBJ2-5; D may be TRBD1 (6 bases). In germline, CDR1 is MNHEY, CDR2 SMNVEV (reference sequence). Trimming removed 6 bases at V and 0 bases at J, with 11 bases between. CDR3 length: 14 residues. The CDR3 reads CASRPGGYQETQYF. As DNA, the CDR3 is TGTGCCAGCAGGCCTGGGGGCTACCAAGAGACCCAGTACTTC.

V is TRBV28 and J is TRBJ1-6; 7 bases line up with TRBD1. Germline V gene lookup returns CDR1 MDHEN and CDR2 SYDVKM. The CDR3 loop spans 16 amino acids. Trimming at V came to 2 bases and at J to 8 bases, leaving 9 bases not matched to a gene. The CDR3 protein is CASSLPTGNLYSPLHF. In nucleotides, the CDR3 is TGTGCCAGCAGTTTACCGACAGGGAATCTTTATTCACCCCTCCACTTT.

This rearrangement joins TRBV5-1 to TRBJ2-1; 13 bases match TRBD2. This CDR3 is 17 amino acids long. Germline V lookup: CDR1 SGHRS, CDR2 YFSETQ. Germline trimming cut 3 bases from V and 4 bases from J; bases unmatched to any gene: 7. For the CDR3, the DNA is TGCGCCAGCAGCTATGGACTAGCGGGAGCATTATACAATGAGCAGTTCTTC. Its translation is CASSYGLAGALYNEQFF.

J is TRBJ1-6 and V is TRBV20-1; no clear D gene. The germline V and J ends were trimmed by 3 bases and 10 bases, with 16 bases remaining between them. There are 14 residues in the CDR3. Germline V gene data show CDR1 as DFQATT and CDR2 as SNEGSKA (reference sequence). CDR3 amino acids: CSASIARSRSPLHF. CDR3 DNA: TGCAGTGCTAGTATCGCCCGATCGAGGTCACCCCTCCACTTT.

This rearrangement joins TRBV4-1 to TRBJ2-7; D is unresolved. V was trimmed by 4 bases and J by 1 base, leaving 14 bases between them. Germline CDR1 MGHRA, CDR2 YSYEKL. The CDR3 sequence is 15 residues long. The CDR3 DNA reads as TGCGCCAGCAGCCCACTCGGACCCCGTTCCTACGAGCAGTACTTC. It yields the protein CASSPLGPRSYEQYF.

The V call is TRBV28, the J call TRBJ2-1, with 12 nucleotides matching TRBD2. Trimming at V came to 8 bases and at J to 12 bases, leaving 8 bases not matched to a gene. Germline CDR1 and CDR2: MDHEN and SYDVKM. The CDR3 loop spans 13 amino acids. The CDR3 coding sequence is TGTGCCAGCTCGACTAGCGGGGGACCCGGGCAGTTCTTC. Protein: CASSTSGGPGQFF.

This chain links TRBV18 with TRBJ1-5; the match to TRBD1 covers 8 bases. The CDR3 loop spans 14 amino acids. The ends lost 3 bases at V and 6 bases at J; junction bases unmatched: 4. From germline, CDR1 is KGHSH and CDR2 LQKENI. CDR3 DNA: TGTGCCAGCTCACCGGACAGGGCGCTTCAGCCCCAGCATTTT. Encoded protein: CASSPDRALQPQHF.